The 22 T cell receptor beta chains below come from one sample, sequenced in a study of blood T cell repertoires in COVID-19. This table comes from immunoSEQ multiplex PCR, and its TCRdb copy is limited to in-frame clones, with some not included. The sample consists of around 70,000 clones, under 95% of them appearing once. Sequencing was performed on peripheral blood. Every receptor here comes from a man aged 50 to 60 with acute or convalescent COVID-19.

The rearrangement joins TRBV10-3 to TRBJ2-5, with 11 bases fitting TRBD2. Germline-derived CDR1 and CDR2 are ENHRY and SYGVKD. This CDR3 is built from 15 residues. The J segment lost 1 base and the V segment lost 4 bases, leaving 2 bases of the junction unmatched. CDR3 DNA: TGTGCCATCAGTGGGCTAGCGGGGGGCCAAGAGACCCAGTACTTC. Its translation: CAISGLAGGQETQYF.

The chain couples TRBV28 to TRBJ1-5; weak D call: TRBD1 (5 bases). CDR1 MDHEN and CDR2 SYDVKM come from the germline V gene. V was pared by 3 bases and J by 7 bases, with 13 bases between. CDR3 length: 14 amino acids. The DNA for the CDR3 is TGTGCCAGCAGTTTCAGTCATTCAGGGCAGCCCCAGCATTTT. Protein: CASSFSHSGQPQHF.

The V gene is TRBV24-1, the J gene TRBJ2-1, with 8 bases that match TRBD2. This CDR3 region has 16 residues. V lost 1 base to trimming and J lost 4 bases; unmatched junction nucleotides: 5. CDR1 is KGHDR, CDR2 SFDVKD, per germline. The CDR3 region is CATSDLTGRGYNEQFF. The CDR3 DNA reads TGTGCCACCAGTGATTTAACCGGGAGGGGTTACAATGAGCAGTTCTTC.

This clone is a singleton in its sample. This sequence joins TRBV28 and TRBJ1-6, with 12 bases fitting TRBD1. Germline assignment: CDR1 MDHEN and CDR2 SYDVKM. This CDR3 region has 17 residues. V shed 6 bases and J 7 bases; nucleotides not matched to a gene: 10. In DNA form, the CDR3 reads TGTGCCAGCAGCCAGGTCGGGACAGGGGGCGCAAATTCACCCCTCCACTTT. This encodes CASSQVGTGGANSPLHF.

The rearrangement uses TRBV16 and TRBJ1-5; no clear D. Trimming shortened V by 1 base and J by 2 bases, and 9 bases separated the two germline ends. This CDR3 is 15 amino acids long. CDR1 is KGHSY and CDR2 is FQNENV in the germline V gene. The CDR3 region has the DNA TGTGCCAGCAGCCAATTTCGGGGAGGCAATCAGCCCCAGCATTTT. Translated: CASSQFRGGNQPQHF. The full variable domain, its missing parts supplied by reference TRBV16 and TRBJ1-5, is GEEVAQTPKHLVRGEGQKAKLYCAPIKGHSYVFWYQQVLKNEFKFLISFQNENVFDETGMPKERFSAKCLPNSPCSLEIQATKLEDSAVYFCASSQFRGGNQPQHFGDGTRLSIL.

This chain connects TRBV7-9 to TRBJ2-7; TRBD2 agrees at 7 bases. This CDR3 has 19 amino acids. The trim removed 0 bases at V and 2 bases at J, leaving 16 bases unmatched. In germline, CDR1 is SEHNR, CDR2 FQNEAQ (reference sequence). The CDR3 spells CASSLADGRVAGRTYEQYF. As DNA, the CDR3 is TGTGCCAGCAGCTTAGCTGATGGGAGGGTAGCGGGCCGAACCTACGAGCAGTACTTC.

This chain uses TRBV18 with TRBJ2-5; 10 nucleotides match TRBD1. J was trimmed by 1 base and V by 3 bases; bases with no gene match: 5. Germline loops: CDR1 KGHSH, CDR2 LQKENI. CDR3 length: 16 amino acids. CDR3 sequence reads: CASSPRDRGFQETQYF. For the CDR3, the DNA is TGTGCCAGCTCACCGAGGGACAGGGGATTCCAAGAGACCCAGTACTTC.

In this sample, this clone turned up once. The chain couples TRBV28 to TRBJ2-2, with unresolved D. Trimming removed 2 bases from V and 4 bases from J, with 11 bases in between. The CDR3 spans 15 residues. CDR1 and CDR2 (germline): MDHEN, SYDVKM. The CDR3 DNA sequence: TGTGCCAGCAGTTTAAGCCGCATTAGCACCGGGGAGCTGTTTTTT. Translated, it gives CASSLSRISTGELFF.

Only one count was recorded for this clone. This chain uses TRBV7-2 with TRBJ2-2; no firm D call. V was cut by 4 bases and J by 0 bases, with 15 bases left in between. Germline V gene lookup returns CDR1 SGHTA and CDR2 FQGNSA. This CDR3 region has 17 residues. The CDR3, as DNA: TGTGCCAGCAGCTCGTTACAGTCGATAGCGAACACCGGGGAGCTGTTTTTT. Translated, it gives CASSSLQSIANTGELFF.

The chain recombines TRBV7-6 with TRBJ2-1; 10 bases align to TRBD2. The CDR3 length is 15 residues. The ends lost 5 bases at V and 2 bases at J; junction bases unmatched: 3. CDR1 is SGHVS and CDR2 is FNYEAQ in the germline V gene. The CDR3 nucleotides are TGTGCCAGCAGCGGACTAGCGGTCCCCTACAATGAGCAGTTCTTC. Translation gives CASSGLAVPYNEQFF.

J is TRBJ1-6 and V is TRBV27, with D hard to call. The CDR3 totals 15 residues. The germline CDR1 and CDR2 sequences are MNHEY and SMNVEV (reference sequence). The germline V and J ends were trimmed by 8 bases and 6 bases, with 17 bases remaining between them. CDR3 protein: CASRREGMGNSPLHF. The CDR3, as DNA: TGTGCCAGCCGGCGGGAGGGAATGGGTAATTCACCCCTCCACTTT.

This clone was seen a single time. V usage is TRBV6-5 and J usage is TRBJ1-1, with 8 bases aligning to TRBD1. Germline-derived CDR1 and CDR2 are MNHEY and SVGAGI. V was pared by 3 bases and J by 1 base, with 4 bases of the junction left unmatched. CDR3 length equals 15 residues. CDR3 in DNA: TGTGCCAGCAGTTATTGGGGGACAGGGAACACTGAAGCTTTCTTT. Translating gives CASSYWGTGNTEAFF.

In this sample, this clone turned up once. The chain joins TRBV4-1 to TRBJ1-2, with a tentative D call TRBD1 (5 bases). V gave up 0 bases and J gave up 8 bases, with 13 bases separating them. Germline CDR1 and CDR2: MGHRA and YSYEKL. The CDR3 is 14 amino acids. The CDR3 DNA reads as TGCGCCAGCAGCCAAGATAGGGGAACCGGGGGCTACACCTTC. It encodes CASSQDRGTGGYTF.

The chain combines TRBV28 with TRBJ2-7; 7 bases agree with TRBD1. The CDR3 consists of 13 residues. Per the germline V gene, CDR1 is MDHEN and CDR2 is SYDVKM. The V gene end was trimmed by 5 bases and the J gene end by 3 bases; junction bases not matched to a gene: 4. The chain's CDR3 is CASSEGTVYEQYV. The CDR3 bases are TGTGCCAGCAGTGAGGGGACAGTCTACGAGCAGTACGTC.

The CDR3 bases are TGTGCCACCAGTGATTCCGGGACAGGGGGTGAAGCTTTCTTT. It specifies CATSDSGTGGEAFF. The V gene is TRBV24-1, the J gene TRBJ1-1; 11 bases map to TRBD1. V dropped 2 bases and J dropped 7; count of bases not matched to a gene: 2. The length of the CDR3 is 14 residues. Germline V gene data show CDR1 as KGHDR and CDR2 as SFDVKD.

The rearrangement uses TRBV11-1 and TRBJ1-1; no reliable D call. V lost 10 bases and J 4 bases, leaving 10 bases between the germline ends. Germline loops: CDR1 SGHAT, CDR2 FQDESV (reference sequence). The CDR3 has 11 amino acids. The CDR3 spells CATRDVTEAFF. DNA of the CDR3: TGTGCCACGCGGGATGTCACTGAAGCTTTCTTT.

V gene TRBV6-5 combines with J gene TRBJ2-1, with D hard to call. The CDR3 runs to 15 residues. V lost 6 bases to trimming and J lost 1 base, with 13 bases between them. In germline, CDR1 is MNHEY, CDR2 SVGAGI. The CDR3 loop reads CASRRRATSYNEQFF. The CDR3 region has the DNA TGTGCCAGCAGGAGGCGCGCGACGTCCTACAATGAGCAGTTCTTC.

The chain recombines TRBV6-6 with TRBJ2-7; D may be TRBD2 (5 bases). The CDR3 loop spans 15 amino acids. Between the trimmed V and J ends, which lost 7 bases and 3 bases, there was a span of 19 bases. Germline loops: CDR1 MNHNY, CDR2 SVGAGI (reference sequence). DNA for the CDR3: TGTGCCAGCACCACCGACGGGGAATTGGGCTACGAGCAGTACGTC. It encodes CASTTDGELGYEQYV.

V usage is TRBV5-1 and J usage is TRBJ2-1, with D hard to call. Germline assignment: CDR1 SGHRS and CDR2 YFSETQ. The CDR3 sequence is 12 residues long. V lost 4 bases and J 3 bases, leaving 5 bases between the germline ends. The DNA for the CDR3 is TGCGCCAGCAGCCCGGGCTACAATGAGCAGTTCTTC. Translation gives CASSPGYNEQFF.

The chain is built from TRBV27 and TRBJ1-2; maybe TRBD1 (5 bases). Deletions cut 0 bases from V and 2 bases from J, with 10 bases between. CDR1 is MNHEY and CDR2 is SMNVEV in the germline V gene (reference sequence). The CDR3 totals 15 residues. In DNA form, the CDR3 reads TGTGCCAGCAGTTTATCCCAGGGTGGAAACTATGGCTACACCTTC. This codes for CASSLSQGGNYGYTF.

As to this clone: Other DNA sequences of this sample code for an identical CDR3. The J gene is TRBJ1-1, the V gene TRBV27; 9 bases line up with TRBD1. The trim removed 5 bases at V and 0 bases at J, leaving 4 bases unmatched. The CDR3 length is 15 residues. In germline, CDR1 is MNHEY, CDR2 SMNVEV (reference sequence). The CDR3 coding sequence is TGTGCCAGCAGTCCCACAGGGGGCATGAACACTGAAGCTTTCTTT. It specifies CASSPTGGMNTEAFF.

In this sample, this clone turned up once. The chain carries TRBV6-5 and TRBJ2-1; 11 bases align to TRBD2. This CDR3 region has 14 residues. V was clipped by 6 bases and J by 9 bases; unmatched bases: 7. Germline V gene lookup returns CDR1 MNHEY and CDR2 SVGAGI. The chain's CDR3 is CASRPGTSGSEQFF. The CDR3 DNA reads TGTGCCAGCAGACCCGGGACTAGCGGATCTGAGCAGTTCTTC.